Presented here are 18 T cell receptor beta chains from one specimen sequenced in a study of control samples from healthy donors and cancer patients. Sequencing used immunoSEQ multiplex PCR; TCRdb keeps in-frame clones, though not all of them. Altogether about 94,000 clones are present, 90% being singletons, with the ten largest covering around 3.8%. The sample was blood. The receptors were sampled from a woman younger than 30 in good health.

This chain uses TRBV5-4 with TRBJ1-2; a weak D match, TRBD1 (5 bases). Trimming removed 4 bases at V and 3 bases at J, with 13 bases between. The germline V gene has CDR1 SGHNT and CDR2 YYREEE (reference sequence). CDR3 length equals 14 residues. The CDR3 DNA sequence: TGTGCCAGCAGCGAGGGACCGAGCGACTATGGCTACACCTTC. This translates into CASSEGPSDYGYTF.

The chain recombines TRBV7-3 with TRBJ2-3; perhaps TRBD1 as D (5 bases). This CDR3 is 14 amino acids long. Trimming pared 2 bases from V and 2 bases from J, leaving 8 bases between. Germline V lookup: CDR1 SGHTA, CDR2 FQGTGA. The chain's CDR3 is CASSLYGATDTQYF. As DNA, the CDR3 is TGTGCCAGCAGCTTATATGGGGCCACAGATACGCAGTATTTT.

This chain joins TRBV5-1 and TRBJ2-2; 12 positions match TRBD2. CDR1 is SGHRS, CDR2 YFSETQ, per germline. Trimming removed 4 bases from V and 1 base from J; junction bases left unmatched: 8. The CDR3 is 18 amino acids. As DNA, the CDR3 is TGCGCCAGCAGCCCCCCGACTAGCGGGAGCTGGAACACCGGGGAGCTGTTTTTT. Encoded protein: CASSPPTSGSWNTGELFF.

The chain combines TRBV5-5 with TRBJ1-2, with a tentative D call TRBD1 (5 bases). This CDR3 contains 14 residues. Germline CDR1 and CDR2: SGHKS and YYEKEE (reference sequence). Trimming removed 1 base from V and 4 bases from J, with 11 bases in between. The CDR3 DNA reads as TGTGCCAGCAGCTTGAGTGGGGCAAGCTATGGCTACACCTTC. It codes for CASSLSGASYGYTF.

The chain joins TRBV11-1 to TRBJ2-5; D might be TRBD2 (6 bases). Germline-derived CDR1 and CDR2 are SGHAT and FQDESV (reference sequence). The V gene lost 5 bases and the J gene lost 2 bases, with 15 bases spanning the gap. The CDR3 sequence is 15 residues long. The CDR3 region has the DNA TGTGCCAGCAGCCCGACATTTGGGGGGCAAGAGACCCAGTACTTC. It yields the protein CASSPTFGGQETQYF.

This clone was counted only a few times. The J gene is TRBJ1-1, the V gene TRBV7-2; weak D call: TRBD1 (6 bases). The germline V and J ends were trimmed by 5 bases and 4 bases, with 14 bases remaining between them. CDR3 size: 14 residues. CDR1 and CDR2 (germline): SGHTA, FQGNSA. The CDR3 loop reads CASSLTRTATEAFF. The CDR3 DNA sequence: TGTGCCAGCAGCCTCACCCGGACAGCCACTGAAGCTTTCTTT.

The chain combines TRBV2 with TRBJ1-1; D may be TRBD1 (5 bases). This CDR3 spans 14 amino acids. Germline V CDR1 and CDR2: SNHLY, FYNNEI. V was clipped by 4 bases and J by 1 base, with 10 bases between them. The CDR3 loop is CASSGGGSNTEAFF. DNA for the CDR3: TGTGCCAGCAGTGGGGGCGGGTCGAACACTGAAGCTTTCTTT.

This chain uses TRBV2 with TRBJ2-5; 10 nucleotides line up with TRBD2. Germline CDR1 reads SNHLY; CDR2 reads FYNNEI. The V gene end was trimmed by 6 bases and the J gene end by 4 bases; junction bases not matched to a gene: 8. The CDR3 contains 15 residues. The CDR3 region is CASSDLAGVLETQYF. The CDR3 DNA reads TGTGCCAGCAGCGACCTAGCGGGGGTTCTAGAGACCCAGTACTTC.

The chain couples TRBV24-1 to TRBJ1-2, with D perhaps matching TRBD1 (5 bases). The V gene's germline CDR1 is KGHDR and CDR2 SFDVKD. V was clipped by 5 bases and J by 0 bases, with 18 bases between them. This CDR3 has 17 residues. In DNA, the CDR3 is TGTGCCACCAGTGCTACCGGGACGGCCTCTTCTAACTATGGCTACACCTTC. It is translated as CATSATGTASSNYGYTF.

CDR3 protein: CARLGKGLPGIKATEAFF. The CDR3 DNA sequence: TGTGCCAGACTTGGAAAGGGCCTTCCAGGGATTAAGGCCACTGAAGCTTTCTTT. The chain joins TRBV14 to TRBJ1-1; a possible D gene is TRBD1 (5 bases). V lost 9 bases to trimming and J lost 4 bases, with 30 bases between them. There are 18 residues in the CDR3. In germline, CDR1 is SGHDN, CDR2 FVKESK.

This clone came up once. The chain combines TRBV20-1 with TRBJ2-1, with D uncertain. The CDR3 runs 11 residues. Germline CDR1 is DFQATT and CDR2 is SNEGSKA (reference sequence). Trimming took 3 bases from V and 4 from J, leaving 4 bases between them. CDR3 DNA: TGCAGTGCTAGTAGTTACAATGAGCAGTTCTTC. Encoded protein: CSASSYNEQFF.

This sequence joins TRBV5-1 and TRBJ1-3; D remains ambiguous. Trimming pared 4 bases from V and 3 bases from J, leaving 11 bases between. The length of the CDR3 is 14 residues. Germline loops: CDR1 SGHRS, CDR2 YFSETQ. For the CDR3, the DNA is TGCGCCAGCAGCCCCTCTGTGGGTGGAAACACCATATATTTT. Protein sequence: CASSPSVGGNTIYF.

This clone was seen just once. The chain combines TRBV7-3 with TRBJ2-3; perhaps D is TRBD1 or TRBD2 (7 bases each). Germline V gene sequence: CDR1 SGHTA, CDR2 FQGTGA. The length of the CDR3 is 15 residues. V was pared by 5 bases and J by 4 bases, with 16 bases between. The CDR3 reads CASSLQGGQADTQYF. The CDR3 region has the DNA TGTGCCAGCAGCCTCCAGGGGGGGCAAGCAGATACGCAGTATTTT.

This clone was seen a single time. This sample includes further DNA sequences coding for the same CDR3. The rearrangement joins TRBV6-5 to TRBJ2-7; TRBD2 is a possible D gene (6 bases). Per germline, CDR1 MNHEY and CDR2 SVGAGI. The V end lost 0 bases, the J end lost 0 bases, and 6 bases lay between the germline ends. The CDR3 runs 14 residues. CDR3 protein: CASSYSGGSYEQYF. The CDR3 DNA follows: TGTGCCAGCAGTTACTCGGGGGGCTCCTACGAGCAGTACTTC.

The chain has TRBV5-4 and TRBJ1-2; 7 bases align to TRBD1. CDR1 SGHNT and CDR2 YYREEE come from the germline V gene (reference sequence). With 0 bases clipped from V and 1 base from J, the junction kept 0 bases outside the gene matches. This CDR3 is built from 14 residues. The CDR3: CASSLGQGNYGYTF. CDR3 sequence (DNA): TGTGCCAGCAGCTTGGGACAGGGTAACTATGGCTACACCTTC.

The rearrangement uses TRBV2 and TRBJ1-2; 8 bases match TRBD1. Germline assignment: CDR1 SNHLY and CDR2 FYNNEI. This CDR3 has 15 residues. V was pared by 5 bases and J by 5 bases, with 10 bases of the junction left unmatched. The CDR3 DNA sequence: TGTGCCAGCAGTAGCGTTGGACAGGGCGGATATGGCTACACCTTC. Translation: CASSSVGQGGYGYTF.

The chain links TRBV12-3 or TRBV12-4 to TRBJ2-7; the D gene is possibly TRBD1 (6 bases). Trimming shortened V by 3 bases and J by 6 bases, and 12 bases separated the two germline ends. This CDR3 has 13 residues. The CDR3 DNA reads TGTGCCAGCAGTTTCTCTAGCAGGGGCGAGCAGTACTTC. It yields the protein CASSFSSRGEQYF.

The chain carries TRBV12-3 or TRBV12-4 and TRBJ1-5; the match to TRBD1 covers 7 bases. This CDR3 is 13 amino acids long. The ends lost 6 bases at V and 5 bases at J; junction bases unmatched: 4. The CDR3 region has the DNA TGTGCCAGCAGCAAGGGGGCTTATCAGCCCCAGCATTTT. Translation gives CASSKGAYQPQHF.